A single sample gave rise to the 20 T cell receptor beta chains below, sequenced in a study of T cell repertoires in cytomegalovirus infection. TCRdb re-called the reads with MiXCR, one entry per CDR3 protein. The table has around 570,000 distinct CDR3 sequences, around 40% seen once; the top ten hold over 45%. For these TCRs, the target antigens are not known. This specimen consisted of cultured PBMCs, obtained from culture after CMV antigen stimulation. Receptor source: a human donor in good health (CMV status not recorded). Some clones in this sample may be carry-over from other donors' samples.

The chain uses TRBV20-1 and TRBJ2-6, with D perhaps matching TRBD1 (7 bases). The CDR3 consists of 16 residues. Trimming removed 6 bases from V and 0 bases from J, with 15 bases in between. Germline V gene data show CDR1 as DFQATT and CDR2 as SNEGSKA (reference sequence). CDR3: CSARDSEGSGANVLTF. Here the CDR3 DNA reads TGCAGTGCGCGGGACAGTGAAGGCTCTGGGGCCAACGTCCTGACTTTC.

The chain links TRBV24-1 to TRBJ2-1; D call uncertain. Germline V gene data show CDR1 as KGHDR and CDR2 as SFDVKD. This CDR3 is built from 12 residues. The V end lost 1 base, the J end lost 10 bases, and 7 bases lay between the germline ends. Written as DNA, the CDR3 is TGTGCCACCAGTGATTTTGCCGGGGAGCAGTTCTTC. This translates into CATSDFAGEQFF.

The rearrangement uses TRBV10-3 and TRBJ2-7, with 9 bases lining up with TRBD1. The germline V gene encodes CDR1 ENHRY and CDR2 SYGVKD. CDR3 length: 15 residues. The V segment lost 2 bases and the J segment 13 bases; nucleotides outside the gene matches: 15. Here the CDR3 DNA reads TGTGCCATCAGTGAGGGACAGGGGCCGACCTACGAGTATTACTTC. This codes for CAISEGQGPTYEYYF.

The V gene is TRBV7-6, the J gene TRBJ2-7; D perhaps matches TRBD1 (7 bases). The germline CDR1 and CDR2 sequences are SGHVS and FNYEAQ. Trimming took off 7 bases at V and 4 bases at J, with 17 bases between the two ends. The CDR3 loop spans 14 amino acids. CDR3 sequence: CASTPSQGGYEQYF. The CDR3 coding sequence is TGTGCCAGCACCCCGTCGCAGGGGGGATACGAGCAGTACTTC. The variable domain in full, with the rest retrieved from reference TRBV7-6 and TRBJ2-7, is GAGVSQSPRYKVTKRGQDVALRCDPISGHVSLYWYRQALGQGPEFLTYFNYEAQQDKSGLPNDRFSAERPEGSISTLTIQRTEQRDSAMYRCASTPSQGGYEQYFGPGTRLTVT.

V and J are TRBV27 and TRBJ2-3; TRBD1 might be the D (5 bases). Germline V gene lookup returns CDR1 MNHEY and CDR2 SMNVEV (reference sequence). The CDR3 totals 13 residues. Trimming stripped 5 bases from V and 5 bases from J, with 11 bases between. CDR3 amino acids: CASSNGQRDTQYF. The CDR3 nucleotides read TGTGCCAGCAGTAACGGACAACGAGATACGCAGTATTTT.

The chain combines TRBV19 with TRBJ1-1; D may be TRBD1 (6 bases). The V and J ends lost 3 bases and 6 bases respectively, with 11 bases between them. There are 13 residues in the CDR3. CDR1 and CDR2 from the germline V gene are LNHDA and SQIVND (reference sequence). This CDR3 reads CASSISRGAEAFF. The CDR3 DNA reads TGTGCCAGTAGTATTAGCAGGGGAGCTGAAGCTTTCTTT.

V gene TRBV7-6 combines with J gene TRBJ2-7; D may match TRBD1 or TRBD2 (5 bases each). The CDR3 totals 17 residues. Looked up from germline, CDR1 is SGHVS and CDR2 is FNYEAQ. Trimming pared 0 bases from V and 5 bases from J, leaving 20 bases between. CDR3 coding DNA: TGTGCCAGCAGCTTAGCGGGATGGGTACAAGGGGACCACGAGCAGTACTTC. This codes for CASSLAGWVQGDHEQYF.

The chain recombines TRBV14 with TRBJ2-3; TRBD2 agrees at 8 bases. This CDR3 contains 16 residues. Trimming took 4 bases from V and 3 from J; bases not matched to a gene: 9. The germline V gene encodes CDR1 SGHDN and CDR2 FVKESK. CDR3 loop: CASSPLMGLGTDTQYF. CDR3 coding DNA: TGTGCCAGCAGCCCCCTAATGGGACTAGGGACAGATACGCAGTATTTT.

This clonotype was counted only a few times. This chain links TRBV7-2 with TRBJ2-3; D gene unclear. The V gene's germline CDR1 is SGHTA and CDR2 FQGNSA. V shed 3 bases and J shed 4 bases, with 8 bases lying between them. This CDR3 is 13 amino acids long. CDR3 coding DNA: TGTGCCAGCAGCTTTGTGCAGGCAGATACGCAGTATTTT. Its protein product is CASSFVQADTQYF. The variable domain in full, completed from reference TRBV7-2 and TRBJ2-3, reads GAGVSQSPSNKVTEKGKDVELRCDPISGHTALYWYRQSLGQGLEFLIYFQGNSAPDKSGLPSDRFSAERTGGSVSTLTIQRTQQEDSAVYLCASSFVQADTQYFGPGTRLTVL.

As concerns this clonotype: The missing conserved phenylalanine or tryptophan at the end of this CDR3 makes a read error likely. The chain has TRBV7-2 and TRBJ2-7, with 7 positions matching TRBD2. The CDR3 has 14 amino acids. Germline V gives CDR1 SGHTA, CDR2 FQGNSA. V shed 3 bases, J shed 1 base, and the junction held 3 bases outside the gene matches. In DNA, the CDR3 is TGTGCCAGCAGCTTTTCTAGCGGATCCTACGAGCAGTACATC. Amino acid sequence: CASSFSSGSYEQYI.

This clonotype turned up a few times. The gene calls are TRBV18 and TRBJ2-6, with 7 bases that match TRBD1. The V segment lost 5 bases and the J segment 2 bases; nucleotides outside the gene matches: 15. The germline V gene has CDR1 KGHSH and CDR2 LQKENI. The CDR3 has 19 amino acids. CDR3 in DNA: TGTGCCAGCTCATCGTACAGGGGAGATAGATCCCCTGGGGCCAACGTCCTGACTTTC. Protein product: CASSSYRGDRSPGANVLTF.

This clonotype was counted a few times. The chain couples TRBV7-2 to TRBJ2-5, with 11 bases lining up with TRBD2. Per germline, CDR1 SGHTA and CDR2 FQGNSA. V trimming: 4 bases; J trimming: 2 bases; junction bases outside the gene matches: 3. The CDR3 length is 15 residues. The chain's CDR3 is CASSYGTSGQETQYF. The CDR3 bases are TGTGCCAGCAGCTACGGGACTAGCGGACAAGAGACCCAGTACTTC.

This chain connects TRBV5-6 to TRBJ2-1; either TRBD1 or TRBD2 may supply D (5 bases each). Germline CDR1 reads SGHDT; CDR2 reads YYEEEE. Trimming removed 0 bases at V and 7 bases at J, with 11 bases between. The CDR3 is made up of 14 amino acids. The CDR3 loop is CASSLVGVGNEQFF. DNA for the CDR3: TGTGCCAGCAGCTTGGTGGGGGTCGGAAATGAGCAGTTCTTC.

This clonotype was seen ten or more times. The chain uses TRBV18 and TRBJ2-1; 10 nucleotides agree with TRBD1. V was pared by 0 bases and J by 12 bases, with 8 bases of the junction left unmatched. Germline values: CDR1 KGHSH, CDR2 LQKENI. There are 15 residues in the CDR3. CDR3 bases: TGTGCCAGCTCACCACCGGGACAGGGGACTCAGGGGCAGTTCTTC. Its protein is CASSPPGQGTQGQFF.

This clonotype turned up a few times. The DNA of the CDR3 is TGTGCCAGCAGCCCAGATCATTCGAGCCAGAAGAAGTTCTTC. Residues: CASSPDHSSQKKFF. The rearrangement joins TRBV11-2 to TRBJ2-1; D remains ambiguous. Germline V gene data show CDR1 as SGHAT and CDR2 as FQNNGV. This CDR3 spans 14 amino acids. With 5 bases removed from V and 14 bases from J, the gap between germline ends came to 22 bases.

The rearrangement uses TRBV7-9 and TRBJ1-5, with TRBD1 as a possible D gene (5 bases). The CDR3 sequence is 13 residues long. V lost 4 bases to trimming and J lost 9 bases, with 13 bases between them. Germline V lookup: CDR1 SEHNR, CDR2 FQNEAQ (reference sequence). DNA of the CDR3: TGTGCCAGCAGCTCGGGACCCATAACGCCCCAGCATTTT. The encoded protein is CASSSGPITPQHF.

This clonotype was picked up a small number of times. V is TRBV20-1 and J is TRBJ2-1; 8 bases are shared with TRBD2. This CDR3 comprises 16 residues. The junction had 12 bases not matched to a gene; V was cut back by 2 bases and J by 6 bases. The germline V gene encodes CDR1 DFQATT and CDR2 SNEGSKA (reference sequence). CDR3 sequence (DNA): TGCAGTGCTAGATCCAGCTCCGGGACTAGTTTCAATGAGCAGTTCTTC. Residues: CSARSSSGTSFNEQFF.

This chain connects TRBV5-5 to TRBJ2-3; no firm D call. Germline V gene data show CDR1 as SGHKS and CDR2 as YYEKEE (reference sequence). There are 13 residues in the CDR3. The V gene lost 2 bases and the J gene lost 5 bases, with 9 bases spanning the gap. The CDR3 spells CASSFGPIDTQYF. The CDR3 coding sequence is TGTGCCAGCAGCTTCGGACCAATAGATACGCAGTATTTT.

There are a few counts of this clonotype. V usage is TRBV7-2 and J usage is TRBJ2-1, with no clear D. The CDR3 totals 11 residues. The germline gives CDR1 SGHTA, CDR2 FQGNSA. The V gene lost 5 bases and the J gene lost 8 bases, with 7 bases spanning the gap. The CDR3 is CASSGVHEQFF. The CDR3 DNA reads as TGTGCCAGCAGCGGGGTACATGAGCAGTTCTTC.

Only one count was recorded for this clonotype. The chain uses TRBV18 and TRBJ1-5; tentatively, D is TRBD1 (5 bases). CDR3 length: 16 amino acids. Germline V gene sequence: CDR1 KGHSH, CDR2 LQKENI. Trimming removed 6 bases from V and 6 bases from J, with 21 bases in between. CDR3 sequence: CASSEMGTSLLQPQHF. CDR3 DNA sequence: TGTGCCAGCTCGGAAATGGGGACGAGTTTGCTTCAGCCCCAGCATTTT. Drawing the rest from reference TRBV18 and TRBJ1-5, the complete variable domain is NAGVMQNPRHLVRRRGQEARLRCSPMKGHSHVYWYRQLPEEGLKFMVYLQKENIIDESGMPKERFSAEFPKEGPSILRIQQVVRGDSAAYFCASSEMGTSLLQPQHFGDGTRLSIL.